This paragraph reports one TCR beta chain. The target antigen is unknown. TCRdb reprocessed the 5' RACE reads with MiXCR, giving one entry per CDR3 protein. The table records around 230,000 distinct CDR3 sequences, over 8% of them present only once. This sample was taken from a study of identical twins. Findings and caveats of the study: Insertion counts were lower in abundant cord blood beta clonotypes, a trend that memory repertoires did not show. The authors drew conclusions from cross-sectional statistical analysis rather than following the same donors.

This receptor was taken from a woman aged 18-35 years in good health. Source material: memory (CD45RO+) T cells sorted from blood.

CDR3 sequence (DNA): TGTGCCAGCAGCCAAGGACAGGGGAATCAGCCCCAGCATTTT. It translates to CASSQGQGNQPQHF. The chain joins TRBV3-1 to TRBJ1-5, with 8 bases aligning to TRBD1. In germline, CDR1 is LGHDT, CDR2 YNNKEL (reference sequence). V trimming: 1 base; J trimming: 4 bases; junction bases outside the gene matches: 0. This CDR3 region has 14 residues.